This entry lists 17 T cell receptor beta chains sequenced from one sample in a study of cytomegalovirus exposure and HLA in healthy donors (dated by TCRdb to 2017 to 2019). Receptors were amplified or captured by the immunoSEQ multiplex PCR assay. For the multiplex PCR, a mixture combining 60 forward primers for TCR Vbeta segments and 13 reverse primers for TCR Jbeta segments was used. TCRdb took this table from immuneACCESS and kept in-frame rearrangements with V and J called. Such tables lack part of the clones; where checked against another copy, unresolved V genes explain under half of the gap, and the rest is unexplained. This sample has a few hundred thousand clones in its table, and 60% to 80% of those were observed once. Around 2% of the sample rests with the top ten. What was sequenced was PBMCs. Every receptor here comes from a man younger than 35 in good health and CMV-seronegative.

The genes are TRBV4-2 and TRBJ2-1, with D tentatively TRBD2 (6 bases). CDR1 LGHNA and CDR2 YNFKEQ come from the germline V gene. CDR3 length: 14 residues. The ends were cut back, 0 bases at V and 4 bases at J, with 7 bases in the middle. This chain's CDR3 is CASSQEGLYNEQFF. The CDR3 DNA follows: TGTGCCAGCAGCCAAGAGGGACTGTACAATGAGCAGTTCTTC.

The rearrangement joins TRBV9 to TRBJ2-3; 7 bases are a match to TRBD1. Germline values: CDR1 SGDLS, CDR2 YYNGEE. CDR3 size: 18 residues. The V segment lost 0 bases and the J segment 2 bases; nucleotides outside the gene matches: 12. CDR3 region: CASSVGGFGDSYTDTQYF. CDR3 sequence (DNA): TGTGCCAGCAGCGTAGGGGGCTTTGGGGACAGCTACACAGATACGCAGTATTTT.

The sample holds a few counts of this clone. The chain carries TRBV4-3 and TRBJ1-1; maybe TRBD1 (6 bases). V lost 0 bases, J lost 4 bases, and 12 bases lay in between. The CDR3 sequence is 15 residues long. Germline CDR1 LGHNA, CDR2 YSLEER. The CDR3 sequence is CASSQEVTGVTEAFF. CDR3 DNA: TGCGCCAGCAGCCAAGAAGTGACAGGAGTCACTGAAGCTTTCTTT.

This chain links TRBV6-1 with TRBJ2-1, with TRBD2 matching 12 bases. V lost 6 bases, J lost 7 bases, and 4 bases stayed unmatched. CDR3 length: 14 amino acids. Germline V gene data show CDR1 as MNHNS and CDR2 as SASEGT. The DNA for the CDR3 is TGTGCCAGCAGCCGACTAGCGGGAGAGAATGAGCAGTTCTTC. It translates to CASSRLAGENEQFF.

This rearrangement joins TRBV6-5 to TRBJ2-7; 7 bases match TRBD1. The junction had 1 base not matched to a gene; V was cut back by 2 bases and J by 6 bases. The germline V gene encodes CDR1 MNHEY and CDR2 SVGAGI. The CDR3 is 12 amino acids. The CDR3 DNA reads TGTGCCAGCAGTTACGCAGGGGGCGAGCAGTACTTC. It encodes CASSYAGGEQYF.

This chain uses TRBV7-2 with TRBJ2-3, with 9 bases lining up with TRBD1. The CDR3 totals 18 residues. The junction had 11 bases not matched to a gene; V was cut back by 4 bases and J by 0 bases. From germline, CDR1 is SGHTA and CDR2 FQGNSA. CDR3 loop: CASSYTGQGGSSTDTQYF. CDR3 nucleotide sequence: TGTGCCAGCAGCTACACGGGACAGGGAGGAAGTAGCACAGATACGCAGTATTTT.

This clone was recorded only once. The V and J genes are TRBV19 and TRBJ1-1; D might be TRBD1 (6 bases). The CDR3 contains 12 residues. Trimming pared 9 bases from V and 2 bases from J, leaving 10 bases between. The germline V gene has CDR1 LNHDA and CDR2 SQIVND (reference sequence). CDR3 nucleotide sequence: TGTGCCAGCGGGACAAGAAACACTGAAGCTTTCTTT. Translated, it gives CASGTRNTEAFF.

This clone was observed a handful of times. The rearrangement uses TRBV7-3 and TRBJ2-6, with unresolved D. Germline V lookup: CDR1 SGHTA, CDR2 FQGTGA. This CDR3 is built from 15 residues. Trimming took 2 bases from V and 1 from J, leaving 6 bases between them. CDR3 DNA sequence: TGTGCCAGCAGCTTATCTAGATCTGGGGCCAACGTCCTGACTTTC. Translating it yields CASSLSRSGANVLTF.

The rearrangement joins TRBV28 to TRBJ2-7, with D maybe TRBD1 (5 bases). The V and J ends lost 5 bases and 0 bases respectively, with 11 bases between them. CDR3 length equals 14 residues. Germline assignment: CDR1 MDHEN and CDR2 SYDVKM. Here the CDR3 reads CASSTRQSSYEQYF. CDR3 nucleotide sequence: TGTGCCAGCAGTACTCGACAGAGCTCCTACGAGCAGTACTTC.

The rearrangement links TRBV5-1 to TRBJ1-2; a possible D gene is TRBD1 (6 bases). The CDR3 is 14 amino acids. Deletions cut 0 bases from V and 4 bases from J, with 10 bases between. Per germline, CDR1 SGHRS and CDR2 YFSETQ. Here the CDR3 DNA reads TGCGCCAGCAGCTTGGGAGGACAGAGCTATGGCTACACCTTC. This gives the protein CASSLGGQSYGYTF.

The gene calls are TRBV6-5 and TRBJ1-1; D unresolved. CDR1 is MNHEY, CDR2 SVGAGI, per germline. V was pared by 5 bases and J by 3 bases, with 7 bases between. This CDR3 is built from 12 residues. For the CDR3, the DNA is TGTGCCAGCAGTCCTTACTACACTGAAGCTTTCTTT. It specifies CASSPYYTEAFF.

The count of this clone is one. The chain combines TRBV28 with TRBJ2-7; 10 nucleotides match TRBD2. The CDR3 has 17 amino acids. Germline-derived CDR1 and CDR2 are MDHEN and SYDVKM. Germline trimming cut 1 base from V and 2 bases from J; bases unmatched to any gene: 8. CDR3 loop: CASSLLSSGSATYEQYF. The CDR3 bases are TGTGCCAGCAGTTTATTGTCTAGCGGGAGCGCTACCTACGAGCAGTACTTC. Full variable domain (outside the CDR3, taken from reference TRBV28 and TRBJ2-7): DVKVTQSSRYLVKRTGEKVFLECVQDMDHENMFWYRQDPGLGLRLIYFSYDVKMKEKGDIPEGYSVSREKKERFSLILESASTNQTSMYLCASSLLSSGSATYEQYFGPGTRLTVT.

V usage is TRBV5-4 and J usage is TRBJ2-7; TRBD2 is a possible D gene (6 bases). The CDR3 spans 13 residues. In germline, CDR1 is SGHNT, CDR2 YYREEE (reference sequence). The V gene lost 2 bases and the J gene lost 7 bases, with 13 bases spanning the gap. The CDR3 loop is CASSFSGAGEQYF. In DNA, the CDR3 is TGTGCCAGCAGCTTTAGCGGTGCGGGGGAGCAGTACTTC.

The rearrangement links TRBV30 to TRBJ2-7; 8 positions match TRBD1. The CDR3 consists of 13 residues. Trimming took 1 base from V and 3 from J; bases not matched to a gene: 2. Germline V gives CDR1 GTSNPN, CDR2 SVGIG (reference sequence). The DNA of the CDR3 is TGTGCCTGGAGTGGGACAGGGATCTACGAGCAGTACTTC. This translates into CAWSGTGIYEQYF.

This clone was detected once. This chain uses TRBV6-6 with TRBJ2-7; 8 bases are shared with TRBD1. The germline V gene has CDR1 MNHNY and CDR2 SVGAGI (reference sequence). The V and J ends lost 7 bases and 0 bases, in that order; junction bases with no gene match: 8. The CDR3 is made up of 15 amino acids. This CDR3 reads CASIAKTGASYEQYF. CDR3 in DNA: TGTGCCAGCATCGCAAAGACAGGGGCCTCCTACGAGCAGTACTTC.

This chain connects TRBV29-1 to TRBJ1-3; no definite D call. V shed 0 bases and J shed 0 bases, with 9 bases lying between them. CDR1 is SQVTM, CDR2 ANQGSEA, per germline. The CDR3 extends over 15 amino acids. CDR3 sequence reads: CSVEEDNSSGNTIYF. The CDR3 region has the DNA TGCAGCGTTGAAGAGGATAACAGCTCTGGAAACACCATATATTTT.

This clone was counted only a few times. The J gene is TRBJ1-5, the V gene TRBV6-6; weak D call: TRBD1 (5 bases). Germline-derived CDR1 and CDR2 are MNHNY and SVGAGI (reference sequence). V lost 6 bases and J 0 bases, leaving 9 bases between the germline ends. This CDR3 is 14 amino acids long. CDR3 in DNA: TGTGCCAGCAGCCAGGGATATAGCAATCAGCCCCAGCATTTT. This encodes CASSQGYSNQPQHF.